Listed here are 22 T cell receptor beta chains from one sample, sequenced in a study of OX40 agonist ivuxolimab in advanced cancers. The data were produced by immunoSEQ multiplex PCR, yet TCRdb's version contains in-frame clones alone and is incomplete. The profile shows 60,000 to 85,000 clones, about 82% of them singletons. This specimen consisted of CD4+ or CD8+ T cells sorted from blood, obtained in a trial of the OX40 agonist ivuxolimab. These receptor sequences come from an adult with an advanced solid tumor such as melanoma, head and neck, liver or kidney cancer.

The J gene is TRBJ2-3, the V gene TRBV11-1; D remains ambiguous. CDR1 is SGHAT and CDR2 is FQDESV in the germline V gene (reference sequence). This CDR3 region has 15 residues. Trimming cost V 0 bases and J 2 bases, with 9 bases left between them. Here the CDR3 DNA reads TGTGCCAGCAGCTTAGCGGCGGAGTTCACAGATACGCAGTATTTT. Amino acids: CASSLAAEFTDTQYF.

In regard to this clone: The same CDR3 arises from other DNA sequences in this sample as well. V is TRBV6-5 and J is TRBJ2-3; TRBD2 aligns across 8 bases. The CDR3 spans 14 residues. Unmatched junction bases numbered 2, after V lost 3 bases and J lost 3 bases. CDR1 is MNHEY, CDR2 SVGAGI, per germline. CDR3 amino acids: CASSYRGGTDTQYF. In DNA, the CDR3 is TGTGCCAGCAGTTATCGGGGGGGAACAGATACGCAGTATTTT.

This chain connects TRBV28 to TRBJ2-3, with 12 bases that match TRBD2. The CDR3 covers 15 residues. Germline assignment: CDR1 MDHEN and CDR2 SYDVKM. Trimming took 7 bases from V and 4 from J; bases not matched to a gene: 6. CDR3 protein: CASTETSGSADTQYF. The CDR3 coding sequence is TGTGCCAGCACCGAGACTAGCGGGAGTGCAGATACGCAGTATTTT.

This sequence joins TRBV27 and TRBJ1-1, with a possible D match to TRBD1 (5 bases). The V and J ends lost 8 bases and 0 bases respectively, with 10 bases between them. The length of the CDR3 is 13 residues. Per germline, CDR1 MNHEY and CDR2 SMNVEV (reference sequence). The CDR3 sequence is CASRLTVNTEAFF. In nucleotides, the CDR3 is TGTGCCAGCCGCCTGACAGTGAACACTGAAGCTTTCTTT.

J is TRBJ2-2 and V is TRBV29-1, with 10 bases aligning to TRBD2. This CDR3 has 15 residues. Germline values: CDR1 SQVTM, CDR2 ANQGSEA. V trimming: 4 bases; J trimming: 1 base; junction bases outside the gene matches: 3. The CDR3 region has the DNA TGCAGCGTTGGGACTAGCGGAATGAACACCGGGGAGCTGTTTTTT. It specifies CSVGTSGMNTGELFF.

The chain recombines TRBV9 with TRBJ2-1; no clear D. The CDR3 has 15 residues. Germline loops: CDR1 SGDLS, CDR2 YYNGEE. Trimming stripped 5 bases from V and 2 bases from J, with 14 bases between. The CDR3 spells CASSVDHRAYNEQFF. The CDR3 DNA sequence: TGTGCCAGCAGTGTGGACCATCGAGCCTACAATGAGCAGTTCTTC.

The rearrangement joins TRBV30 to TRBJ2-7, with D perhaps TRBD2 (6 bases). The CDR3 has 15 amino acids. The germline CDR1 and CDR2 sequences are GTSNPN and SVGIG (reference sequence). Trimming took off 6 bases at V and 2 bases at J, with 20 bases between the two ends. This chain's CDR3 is CACSHEGAGTYEQYF. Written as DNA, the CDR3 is TGTGCCTGCTCTCACGAGGGTGCGGGAACCTACGAGCAGTACTTC.

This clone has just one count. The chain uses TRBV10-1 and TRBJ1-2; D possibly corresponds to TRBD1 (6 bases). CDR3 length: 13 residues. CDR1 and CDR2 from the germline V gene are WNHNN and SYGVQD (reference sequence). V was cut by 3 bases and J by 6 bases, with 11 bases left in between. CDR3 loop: CASSDGQGNGYTF. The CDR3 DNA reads TGCGCCAGCAGTGATGGCCAGGGGAATGGCTACACCTTC.

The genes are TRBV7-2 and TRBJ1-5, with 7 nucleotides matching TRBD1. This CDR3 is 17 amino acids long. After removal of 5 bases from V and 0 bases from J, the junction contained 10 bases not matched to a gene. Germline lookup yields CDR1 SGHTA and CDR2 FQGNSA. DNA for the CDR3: TGTGCCAGCAGCCCGAAGGACAGGTTTTTTAGCAATCAGCCCCAGCATTTT. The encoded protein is CASSPKDRFFSNQPQHF.

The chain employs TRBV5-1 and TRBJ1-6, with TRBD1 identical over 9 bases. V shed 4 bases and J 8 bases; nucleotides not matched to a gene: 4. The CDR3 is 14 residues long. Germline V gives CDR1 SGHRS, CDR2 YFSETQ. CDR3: CASSGTGNDSPLHF. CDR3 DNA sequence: TGCGCCAGCAGCGGGACAGGGAACGATTCACCCCTCCACTTT.

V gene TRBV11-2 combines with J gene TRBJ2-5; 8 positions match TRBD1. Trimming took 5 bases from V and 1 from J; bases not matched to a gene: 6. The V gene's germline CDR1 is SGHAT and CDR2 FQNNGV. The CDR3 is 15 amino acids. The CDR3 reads CASSARQGTQETQYF. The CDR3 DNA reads TGTGCCAGCAGCGCCCGACAGGGGACCCAAGAGACCCAGTACTTC.

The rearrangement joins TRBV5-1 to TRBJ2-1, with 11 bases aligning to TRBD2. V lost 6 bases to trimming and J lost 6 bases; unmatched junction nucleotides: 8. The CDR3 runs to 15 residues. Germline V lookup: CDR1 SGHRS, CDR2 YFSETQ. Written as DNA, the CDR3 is TGCGCCAGCACGGTTGTTACTAGCGGGGGCAATGAGCAGTTCTTC. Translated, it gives CASTVVTSGGNEQFF.

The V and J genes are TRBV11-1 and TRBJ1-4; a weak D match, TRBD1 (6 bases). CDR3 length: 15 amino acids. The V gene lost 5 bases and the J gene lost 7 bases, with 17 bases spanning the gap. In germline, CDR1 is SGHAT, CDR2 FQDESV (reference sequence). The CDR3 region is CASSPNREVGEKLFF. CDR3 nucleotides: TGTGCCAGCAGCCCCAACAGGGAGGTCGGTGAAAAACTGTTTTTT.

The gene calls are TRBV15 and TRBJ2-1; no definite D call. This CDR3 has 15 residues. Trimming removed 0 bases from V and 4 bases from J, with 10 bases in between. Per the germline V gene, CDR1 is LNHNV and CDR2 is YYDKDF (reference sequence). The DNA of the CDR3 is TGTGCCACCAGCAGAGACTATATCAGTTACAATGAGCAGTTCTTC. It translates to CATSRDYISYNEQFF.

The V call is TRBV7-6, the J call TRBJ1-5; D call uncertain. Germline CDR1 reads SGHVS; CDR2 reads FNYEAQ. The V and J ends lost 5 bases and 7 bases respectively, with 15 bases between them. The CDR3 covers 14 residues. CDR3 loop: CASSPPEGRQPQHF. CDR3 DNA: TGTGCCAGCAGCCCCCCAGAGGGTAGGCAGCCCCAGCATTTT. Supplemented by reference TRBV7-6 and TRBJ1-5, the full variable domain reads GAGVSQSPRYKVTKRGQDVALRCDPISGHVSLYWYRQALGQGPEFLTYFNYEAQQDKSGLPNDRFSAERPEGSISTLTIQRTEQRDSAMYRCASSPPEGRQPQHFGDGTRLSIL.

This CDR3 is CASSISIAAADTQYF. In DNA form, the CDR3 reads TGTGCCAGTAGTATCAGTATAGCGGCTGCAGATACGCAGTATTTT. This chain joins TRBV19 and TRBJ2-3; D perhaps matches TRBD2 (6 bases). This CDR3 contains 15 residues. V lost 3 bases, J lost 4 bases, and 14 bases lay in between. From germline, CDR1 is LNHDA and CDR2 SQIVND (reference sequence).

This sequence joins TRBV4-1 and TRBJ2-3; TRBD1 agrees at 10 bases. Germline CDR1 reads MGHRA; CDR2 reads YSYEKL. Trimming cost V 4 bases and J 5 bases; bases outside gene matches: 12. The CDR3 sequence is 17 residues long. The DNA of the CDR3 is TGCGCCAGCAGCCCCTCCCCGGGACAGGGGCAAGGAGATACGCAGTATTTT. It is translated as CASSPSPGQGQGDTQYF.

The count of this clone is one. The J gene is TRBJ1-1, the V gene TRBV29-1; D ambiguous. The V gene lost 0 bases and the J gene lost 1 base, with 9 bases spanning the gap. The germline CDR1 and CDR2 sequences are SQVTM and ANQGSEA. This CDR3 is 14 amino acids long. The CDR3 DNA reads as TGCAGCGTTGAAGAAAGTGGAGGGAACACTGAAGCTTTCTTT. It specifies CSVEESGGNTEAFF.

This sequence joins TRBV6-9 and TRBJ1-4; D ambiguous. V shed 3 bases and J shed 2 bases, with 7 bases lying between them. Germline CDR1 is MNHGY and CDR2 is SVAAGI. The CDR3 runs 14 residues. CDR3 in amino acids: CASSYLRTNEKLFF. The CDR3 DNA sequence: TGTGCCAGCAGTTACCTAAGGACTAATGAAAAACTGTTTTTT.

The CDR3 DNA reads as TGTGCCAGCAGCCCAATGGACGGGGTCACAGATACGCAGTATTTT. It yields the protein CASSPMDGVTDTQYF. This sequence joins TRBV5-6 and TRBJ2-3, with a tentative D call TRBD2 (5 bases). Germline V gene lookup returns CDR1 SGHDT and CDR2 YYEEEE. The CDR3 extends over 15 amino acids. Trimming removed 4 bases at V and 2 bases at J, with 14 bases between.

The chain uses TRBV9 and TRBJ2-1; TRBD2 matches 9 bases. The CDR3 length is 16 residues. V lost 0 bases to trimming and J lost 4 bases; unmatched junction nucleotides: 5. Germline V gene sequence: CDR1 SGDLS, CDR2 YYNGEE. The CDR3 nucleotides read TGTGCCAGCAGCGTAGCTGGGGCGGGAGGGTACAATGAGCAGTTCTTC. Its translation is CASSVAGAGGYNEQFF.

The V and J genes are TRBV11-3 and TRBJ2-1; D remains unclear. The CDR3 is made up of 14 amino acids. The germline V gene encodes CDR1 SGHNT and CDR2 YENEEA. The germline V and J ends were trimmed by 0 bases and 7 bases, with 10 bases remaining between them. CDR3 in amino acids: CASSLDLLGNEQFF. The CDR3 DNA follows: TGTGCCAGCAGCTTAGATTTATTGGGAAATGAGCAGTTCTTC.